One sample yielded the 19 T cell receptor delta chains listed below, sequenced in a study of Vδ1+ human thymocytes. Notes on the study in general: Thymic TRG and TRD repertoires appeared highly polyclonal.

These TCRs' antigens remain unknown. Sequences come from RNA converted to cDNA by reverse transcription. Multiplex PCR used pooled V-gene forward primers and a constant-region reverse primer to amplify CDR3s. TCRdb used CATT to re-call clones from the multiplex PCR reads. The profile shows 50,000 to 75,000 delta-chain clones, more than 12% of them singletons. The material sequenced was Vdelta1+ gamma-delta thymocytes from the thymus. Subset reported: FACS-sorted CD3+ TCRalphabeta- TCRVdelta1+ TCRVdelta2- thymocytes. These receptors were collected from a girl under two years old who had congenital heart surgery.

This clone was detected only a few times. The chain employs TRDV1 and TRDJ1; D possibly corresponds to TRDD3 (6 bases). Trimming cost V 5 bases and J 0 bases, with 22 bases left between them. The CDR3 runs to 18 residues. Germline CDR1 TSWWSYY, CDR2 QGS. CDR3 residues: CALGSGVGHAWYTDKLIF. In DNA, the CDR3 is TGTGCTCTTGGGTCTGGGGTGGGCCACGCTTGGTACACCGATAAACTCATCTTT.

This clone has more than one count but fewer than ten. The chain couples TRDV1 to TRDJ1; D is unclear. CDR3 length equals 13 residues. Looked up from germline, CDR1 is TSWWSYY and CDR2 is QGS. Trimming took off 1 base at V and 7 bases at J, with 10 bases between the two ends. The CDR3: CALGERRGTKLIF. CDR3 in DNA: TGTGCTCTTGGGGAACGGCGTGGCACTAAACTCATCTTT.

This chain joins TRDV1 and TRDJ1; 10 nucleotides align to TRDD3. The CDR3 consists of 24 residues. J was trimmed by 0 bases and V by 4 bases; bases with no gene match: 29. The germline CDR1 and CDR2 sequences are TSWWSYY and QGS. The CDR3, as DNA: TGTGCTCTTGGGGGACCCCTGTCGTACCGGGGGTGGGGGATACAGATCGCGTACACCGATAAACTCATCTTT. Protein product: CALGGPLSYRGWGIQIAYTDKLIF.

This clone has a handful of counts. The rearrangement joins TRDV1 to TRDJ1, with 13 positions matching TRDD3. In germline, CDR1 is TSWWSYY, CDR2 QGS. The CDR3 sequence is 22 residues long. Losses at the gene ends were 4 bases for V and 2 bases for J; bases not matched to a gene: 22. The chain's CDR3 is CALGGPVQLGDTLLVWTDKLIF. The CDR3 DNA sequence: TGTGCTCTTGGGGGACCTGTCCAACTGGGGGATACGTTGTTAGTTTGGACCGATAAACTCATCTTT.

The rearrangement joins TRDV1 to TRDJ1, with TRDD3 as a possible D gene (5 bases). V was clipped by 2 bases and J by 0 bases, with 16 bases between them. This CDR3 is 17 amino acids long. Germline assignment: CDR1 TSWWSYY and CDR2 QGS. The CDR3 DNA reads TGTGCTCTTGGGGAAATTGATTCTTGGGGCCACACCGATAAACTCATCTTT. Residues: CALGEIDSWGHTDKLIF.

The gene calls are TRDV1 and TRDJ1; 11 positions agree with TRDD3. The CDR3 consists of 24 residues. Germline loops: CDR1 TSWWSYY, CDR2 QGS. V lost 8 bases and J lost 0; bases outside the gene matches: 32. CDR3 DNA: TGTGCTCTTCAAGGCCTTCCTACGTGGAGGGCCTACCTACTGGGGGATATGTACACCGATAAACTCATCTTT. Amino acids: CALQGLPTWRAYLLGDMYTDKLIF.

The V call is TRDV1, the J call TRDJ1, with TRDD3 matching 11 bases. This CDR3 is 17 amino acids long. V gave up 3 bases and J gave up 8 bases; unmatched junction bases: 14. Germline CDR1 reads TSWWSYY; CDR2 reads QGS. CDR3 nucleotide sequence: TGTGCTCTTGGGGACCTTCCTGCCCTGGGGGATACAAAGAAACTCATCTTT. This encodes CALGDLPALGDTKKLIF.

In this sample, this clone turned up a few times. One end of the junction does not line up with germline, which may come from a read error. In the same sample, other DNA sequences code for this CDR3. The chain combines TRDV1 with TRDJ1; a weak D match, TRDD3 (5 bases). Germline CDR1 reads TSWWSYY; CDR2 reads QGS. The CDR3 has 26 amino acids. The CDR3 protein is CALGERSRGERPSHVRGKGYTDKLIF. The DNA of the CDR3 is TGCGCTCTTGGGGAAAGATCGAGAGGAGAACGGCCTAGTCACGTACGTGGAAAGGGGTACACCGATAAACTCATCTTT.

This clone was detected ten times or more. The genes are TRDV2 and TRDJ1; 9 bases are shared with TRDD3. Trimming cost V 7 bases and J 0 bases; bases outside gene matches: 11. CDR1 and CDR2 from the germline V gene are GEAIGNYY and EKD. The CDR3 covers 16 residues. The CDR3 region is CAWGVLGDLNTDKLIF. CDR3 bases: TGTGCCTGGGGGGTACTGGGGGACTTAAACACCGATAAACTCATCTTT.

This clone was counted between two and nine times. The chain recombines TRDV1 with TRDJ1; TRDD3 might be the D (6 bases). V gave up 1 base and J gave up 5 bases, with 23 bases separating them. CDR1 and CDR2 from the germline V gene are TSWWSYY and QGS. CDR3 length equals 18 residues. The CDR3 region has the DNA TGTGCTCTTGGGGAACCCCAGAGGGAGCGATACGCGCTGGATAAACTCATCTTT. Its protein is CALGEPQRERYALDKLIF.

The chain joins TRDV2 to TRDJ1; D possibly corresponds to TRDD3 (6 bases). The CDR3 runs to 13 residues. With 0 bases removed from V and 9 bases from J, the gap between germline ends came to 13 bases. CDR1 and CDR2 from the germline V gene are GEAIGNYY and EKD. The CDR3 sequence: CACDTRGNFQLIF. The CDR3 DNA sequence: TGTGCCTGTGACACCCGGGGGAACTTCCAACTCATCTTT.

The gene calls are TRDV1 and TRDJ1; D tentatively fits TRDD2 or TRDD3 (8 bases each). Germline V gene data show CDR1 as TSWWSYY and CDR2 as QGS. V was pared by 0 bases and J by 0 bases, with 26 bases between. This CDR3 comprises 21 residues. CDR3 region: CALGELLPRTWGIPYTDKLIF. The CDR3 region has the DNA TGTGCTCTTGGGGAACTCCTTCCTAGAACGTGGGGGATCCCATACACCGATAAACTCATCTTT.

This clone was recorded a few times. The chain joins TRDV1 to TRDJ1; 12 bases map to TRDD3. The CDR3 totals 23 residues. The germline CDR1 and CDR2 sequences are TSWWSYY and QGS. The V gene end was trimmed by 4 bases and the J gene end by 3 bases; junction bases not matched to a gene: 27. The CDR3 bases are TGTGCTCTTGGGGGAAAGGGACTTCCTACGATACTGGGGGATACTGAGTGGGCCGATAAACTCATCTTT. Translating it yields CALGGKGLPTILGDTEWADKLIF.

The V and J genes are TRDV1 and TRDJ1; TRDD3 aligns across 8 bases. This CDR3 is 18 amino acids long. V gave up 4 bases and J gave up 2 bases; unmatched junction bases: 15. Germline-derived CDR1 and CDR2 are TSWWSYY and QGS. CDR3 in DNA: TGTGCTCTTGGGGTTCCGGAACCTCCGGGGGATAAAACCGATAAACTCATCTTT. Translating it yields CALGVPEPPGDKTDKLIF.

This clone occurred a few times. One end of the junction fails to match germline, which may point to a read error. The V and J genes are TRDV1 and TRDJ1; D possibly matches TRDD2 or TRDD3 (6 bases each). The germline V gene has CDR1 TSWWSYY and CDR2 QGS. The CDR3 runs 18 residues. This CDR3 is CALGEILILRGDTDRLIF. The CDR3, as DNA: TGTGCTCTTGGGGAAATCTTAATCCTACGGGGGGACACCGATAGACTCATCTTT.

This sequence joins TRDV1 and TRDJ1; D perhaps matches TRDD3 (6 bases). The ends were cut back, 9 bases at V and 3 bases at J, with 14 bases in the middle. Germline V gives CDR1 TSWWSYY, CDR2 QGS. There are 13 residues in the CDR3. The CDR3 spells CALGIQFADKLIF. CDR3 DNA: TGTGCTCTGGGGATTCAGTTCGCCGATAAACTCATCTTT.

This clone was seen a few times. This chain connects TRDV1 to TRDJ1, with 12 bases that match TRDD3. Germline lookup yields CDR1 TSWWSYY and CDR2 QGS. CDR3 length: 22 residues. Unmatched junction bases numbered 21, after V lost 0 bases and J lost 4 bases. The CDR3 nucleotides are TGTGCTCTTGGGGAACTCAGCGGCCGCACTCACGTACTGGGGGATACCCTCGATAAACTCATCTTT. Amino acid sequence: CALGELSGRTHVLGDTLDKLIF.

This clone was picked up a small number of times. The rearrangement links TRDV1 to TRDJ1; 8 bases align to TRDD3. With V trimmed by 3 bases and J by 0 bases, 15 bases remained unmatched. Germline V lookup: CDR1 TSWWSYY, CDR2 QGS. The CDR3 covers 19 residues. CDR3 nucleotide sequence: TGTGCTCTTGGGGAGCCCCATTACGGTCTGGGGGAGTACACCGATAAACTCATCTTT. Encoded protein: CALGEPHYGLGEYTDKLIF.

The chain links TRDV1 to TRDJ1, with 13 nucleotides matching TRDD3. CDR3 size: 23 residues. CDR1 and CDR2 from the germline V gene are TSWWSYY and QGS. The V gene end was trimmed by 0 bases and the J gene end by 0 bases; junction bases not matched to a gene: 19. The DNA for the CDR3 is TGTGCTCTTGGGGAACTGCAACCTACACTGGGGGATACGGGGAGGGGATACACCGATAAACTCATCTTT. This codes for CALGELQPTLGDTGRGYTDKLIF.